The T cell receptor (beta chain) under discussion was sequenced for a study of spatial heterogeneity in lung cancer. Trimming cost V 3 bases and J 2 bases, with 7 bases left between them. The CDR3 totals 13 residues. Time point indicated: sample taken at primary tumor resection. Whole RNA, isolated from tumor, nontumor lung or frozen PBMC, was sequenced without prior sorting. Each CDR3 protein is one row after TCRdb ran MiXCR on the 5' RACE reads. The sample carries tens of thousands of distinct CDR3 sequences, about 10% recorded once. Ten or more counts support this clonotype. The source material was PBMCs, sampled at surgery. This TCR was recovered from a female donor with early-stage non-small cell lung cancer. The chain links TRBV12-3 or TRBV12-4 to TRBJ1-2, with D uncertain. In DNA, the CDR3 is TGTGCCAGCAGTTTTCAGGACAACTATGGCTACACCTTC. Protein sequence: CASSFQDNYGYTF.